These 19 T cell receptor beta chains originate from one sample sequenced in a study of blood T cell repertoires in COVID-19. Using immunoSEQ multiplex PCR, the repertoire was profiled, and TCRdb retains in-frame clones only, with some absent. Among hundreds of thousands of clones listed, more than 85% were seen once. The sequenced sample consisted of PBMCs or T cells enriched from blood (not recorded which). The source is a woman aged 45-65 years who had recovered from COVID-19.

V is TRBV7-3 and J is TRBJ2-1; 8 nucleotides line up with TRBD2. The germline V gene encodes CDR1 SGHTA and CDR2 FQGTGA. The ends lost 2 bases at V and 6 bases at J; junction bases unmatched: 15. The CDR3 is 18 residues long. The CDR3 protein is CASSLFPGIAGWGNEQFF. CDR3 nucleotides: TGTGCCAGCAGCTTATTCCCGGGAATAGCGGGATGGGGCAATGAGCAGTTCTTC. Complete variable domain (other parts from reference TRBV7-3 and TRBJ2-1): GAGVSQTPSNKVTEKGKYVELRCDPISGHTALYWYRQSLGQGPEFLIYFQGTGAADDSGLPNDRFFAVRPEGSVSTLKIQRTERGDSAVYLCASSLFPGIAGWGNEQFFGPGTRLTVL.

V and J are TRBV5-1 and TRBJ1-2, with TRBD1 matching 7 bases. The length of the CDR3 is 15 residues. V lost 2 bases, J lost 3 bases, and 7 bases stayed unmatched. Germline V lookup: CDR1 SGHRS, CDR2 YFSETQ. The CDR3 reads CASSFTGQPDYGYTF. The CDR3, as DNA: TGCGCCAGCAGCTTCACGGGACAGCCCGACTATGGCTACACCTTC.

This sequence joins TRBV11-2 and TRBJ1-1; no clear D gene. From germline, CDR1 is SGHAT and CDR2 FQNNGV. Trimming removed 4 bases at V and 5 bases at J, with 5 bases between. The CDR3 extends over 11 amino acids. DNA for the CDR3: TGTGCCAGCAGCTCCAGAACTGAAGCTTTCTTT. Protein: CASSSRTEAFF. The complete variable domain, with remaining parts taken from reference TRBV11-2 and TRBJ1-1, reads EAGVAQSPRYKIIEKRQSVAFWCNPISGHATLYWYQQILGQGPKLLIQFQNNGVVDDSQLPKDRFSAERLKGVDSTLKIQPAKLEDSAVYLCASSSRTEAFFGQGTRLTVV.

V is TRBV6-5 and J is TRBJ2-1, with no clear D. The V end lost 0 bases, the J end lost 9 bases, and 9 bases lay between the germline ends. From germline, CDR1 is MNHEY and CDR2 SVGAGI. This CDR3 is 13 amino acids long. The chain's CDR3 is CASSYSNSIEQFF. CDR3 bases: TGTGCCAGCAGTTACTCGAACAGCATTGAGCAGTTCTTC.

The CDR3 is CASSPWGEVGSPLHF. In DNA form, the CDR3 reads TGTGCCAGCAGCCCCTGGGGGGAGGTTGGATCACCCCTCCACTTT. The gene calls are TRBV25-1 and TRBJ1-6; a possible D gene is TRBD1 (5 bases). CDR3 length: 15 residues. Germline V gene lookup returns CDR1 MGHDK and CDR2 SYGVNS. Trimming removed 6 bases at V and 10 bases at J, with 19 bases between.

This chain's CDR3 is CASTVGEGYNEQFF. CDR3 nucleotides: TGTGCCAGCACAGTAGGGGAGGGATACAATGAGCAGTTCTTC. V and J are TRBV2 and TRBJ2-1, with TRBD2 matching 7 bases. Trimming removed 7 bases from V and 4 bases from J; junction bases left unmatched: 7. Germline V gene lookup returns CDR1 SNHLY and CDR2 FYNNEI. This CDR3 contains 14 residues.

The CDR3 DNA reads as TGTGCCAGCGGTCGGACTCAGCATCAGCCCCAGCATTTT. Its translation: CASGRTQHQPQHF. This sequence joins TRBV19 and TRBJ1-5; D is ambiguous. CDR3 length: 13 residues. The V gene lost 9 bases and the J gene lost 5 bases, with 14 bases spanning the gap. The germline V gene encodes CDR1 LNHDA and CDR2 SQIVND (reference sequence).

The chain joins TRBV5-1 to TRBJ2-5; TRBD2 is a possible D gene (5 bases). Germline V CDR1 and CDR2: SGHRS, YFSETQ. V was trimmed by 0 bases and J by 1 base, leaving 10 bases between them. The CDR3 is made up of 15 amino acids. CDR3 sequence: CASSLGGIGQETQYF. The CDR3 coding sequence is TGCGCCAGCAGCTTGGGAGGGATTGGCCAAGAGACCCAGTACTTC.

The rearrangement joins TRBV5-1 to TRBJ2-1, with 9 bases aligning to TRBD2. The CDR3 totals 17 residues. Per germline, CDR1 SGHRS and CDR2 YFSETQ. V dropped 6 bases and J dropped 2; count of bases not matched to a gene: 12. CDR3 sequence (DNA): TGCGCCAGCATGCGGGGAAGGGCGGGAGGGCCCTACAATGAGCAGTTCTTC. The encoded protein is CASMRGRAGGPYNEQFF.

V is TRBV7-9 and J is TRBJ2-1, with TRBD2 identical over 9 bases. Germline V gene data show CDR1 as SEHNR and CDR2 as FQNEAQ (reference sequence). This CDR3 is built from 15 residues. V shed 8 bases and J 5 bases; nucleotides not matched to a gene: 10. The CDR3, as DNA: TGTGCCAGCGTTCTACGGGCTAGCGGGGACAATGAGCAGTTCTTC. Translation gives CASVLRASGDNEQFF.

The CDR3 region is CATSESGTGDQPQHF. The DNA for the CDR3 is TGTGCCACCAGTGAATCCGGGACAGGGGATCAGCCCCAGCATTTT. The chain carries TRBV24-1 and TRBJ1-5; 10 bases line up with TRBD1. CDR3 size: 15 residues. Germline CDR1 is KGHDR and CDR2 is SFDVKD. Unmatched junction bases numbered 4, after V lost 4 bases and J lost 5 bases.

The chain is built from TRBV11-2 and TRBJ2-5, with unresolved D. The germline V gene encodes CDR1 SGHAT and CDR2 FQNNGV. V was trimmed by 5 bases and J by 2 bases, leaving 12 bases between them. The CDR3 has 14 amino acids. CDR3 DNA sequence: TGTGCCAGCAGCAGGCGCGGCACACAAGAGACCCAGTACTTC. It translates to CASSRRGTQETQYF.

This rearrangement joins TRBV7-6 to TRBJ2-1, with 10 bases identical to TRBD2. This CDR3 comprises 18 residues. The germline V gene encodes CDR1 SGHVS and CDR2 FNYEAQ. V lost 7 bases and J lost 6; bases outside the gene matches: 18. The CDR3 coding sequence is TGTGCCAGCATCCGAGGGGCTAGCGGGAGACATCGACCCAATGAGCAGTTCTTC. Protein: CASIRGASGRHRPNEQFF.

This chain links TRBV3-1 (or the pseudogene TRBV3-2) with TRBJ1-4, with D possibly TRBD1 on 6 matching bases. The CDR3 is 16 residues long. The V and J ends lost 2 bases and 0 bases respectively, with 10 bases between them. CDR1 is LGHDT and CDR2 is YNNKEL in the germline V gene (reference sequence). The CDR3 sequence: CASSQRRQATNEKLFF. Here the CDR3 DNA reads TGTGCCAGCAGCCAAAGACGACAGGCAACTAATGAAAAACTGTTTTTT.

J is TRBJ2-7 and V is TRBV10-3; no firm D call. V lost 6 bases and J 7 bases, leaving 19 bases between the germline ends. The CDR3 spans 14 residues. Per the germline V gene, CDR1 is ENHRY and CDR2 is SYGVKD. Here the CDR3 DNA reads TGTGCCATCAGATTAGACTCGACCTCCTCTGAGCAGTACTTC. Protein product: CAIRLDSTSSEQYF.

V usage is TRBV19 and J usage is TRBJ2-7; 14 nucleotides line up with TRBD2. Trimming removed 5 bases from V and 3 bases from J; junction bases left unmatched: 12. CDR1 is LNHDA, CDR2 SQIVND, per germline (reference sequence). This CDR3 is built from 18 residues. DNA of the CDR3: TGTGCCAGTAGTTTGCCGACTAGCGGGAGGGTTTATTACTACGAGCAGTACTTC. Its translation: CASSLPTSGRVYYYEQYF.

The chain joins TRBV6-5 to TRBJ1-1; D ambiguous. Germline V CDR1 and CDR2: MNHEY, SVGAGI. The germline V and J ends were trimmed by 6 bases and 4 bases, with 18 bases remaining between them. This CDR3 region has 15 residues. The CDR3, as DNA: TGTGCCAGCAGGCATACGAGCCAGGTGGCCACTGAAGCTTTCTTT. It encodes CASRHTSQVATEAFF.

The chain employs TRBV5-6 and TRBJ1-4, with a possible D match to TRBD1 (5 bases). Between the trimmed V and J ends, which lost 4 bases and 8 bases, there was a span of 18 bases. This CDR3 comprises 15 residues. The germline V gene encodes CDR1 SGHDT and CDR2 YYEEEE. CDR3 nucleotide sequence: TGTGCCAGCAGCACAGCCCGAGACACAGGAGAAAAACTGTTTTTT. Translating it yields CASSTARDTGEKLFF.

The chain recombines TRBV5-1 with TRBJ1-4; a possible D gene is TRBD1 (6 bases). The CDR3 sequence is 15 residues long. Germline values: CDR1 SGHRS, CDR2 YFSETQ. Trimming removed 4 bases from V and 3 bases from J, with 13 bases in between. This CDR3 is CASSRARGPNEKLFF. DNA for the CDR3: TGCGCCAGCAGCCGGGCCAGGGGCCCTAATGAAAAACTGTTTTTT.